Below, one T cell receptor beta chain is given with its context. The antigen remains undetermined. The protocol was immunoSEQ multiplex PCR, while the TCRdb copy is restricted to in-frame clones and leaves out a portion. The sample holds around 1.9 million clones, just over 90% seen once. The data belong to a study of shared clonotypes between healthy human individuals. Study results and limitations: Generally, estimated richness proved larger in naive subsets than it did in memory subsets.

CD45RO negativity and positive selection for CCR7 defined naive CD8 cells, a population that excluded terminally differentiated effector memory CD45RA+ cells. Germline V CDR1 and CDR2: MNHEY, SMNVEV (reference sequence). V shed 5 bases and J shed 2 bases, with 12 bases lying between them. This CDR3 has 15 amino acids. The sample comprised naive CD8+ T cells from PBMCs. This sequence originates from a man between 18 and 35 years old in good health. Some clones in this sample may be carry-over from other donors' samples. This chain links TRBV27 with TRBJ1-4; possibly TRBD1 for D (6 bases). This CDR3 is CASSPQGLTNEKLFF. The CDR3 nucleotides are TGTGCCAGCAGTCCGCAGGGGCTTACTAATGAAAAACTGTTTTTT.